A selection of T cell receptor beta chains follows, all from one sample in a study of T cell repertoires in cytomegalovirus infection. TCRdb processed the reads anew with MiXCR; each CDR3 protein has one entry. The sample holds about 450,000 distinct CDR3 sequences, roughly 30% seen once. The sequencing sample was made of PBMCs. These receptors were taken from a human donor in good health (CMV status not recorded). Some clones in this sample may be carry-over from other donors' samples. CDR3s include the opening cysteine and the closing phenylalanine or tryptophan. A D gene is named only where the DNA matches it firmly. Clone size is not always given. Where it is, it says once, few, many or a class for expanded clones.

-	TRBV6-4	-	TRBJ1-6	TGTGCCAGCAGTCAGGACAGTTGGAATTCACCCCTCCACTTT	CASSQDSWNSPLHF
TRBD1	TRBV6-1	-	TRBJ1-6	TGTGACTCCTCTCCCAGTGGGACAGGGGTTTCACCCCTCCACTTT	CDSSPSGTGVSPLHF
TRBD2	TRBV6-1	-	TRBJ2-7	TGTGCCAGCAGGTCCCCGGGGGGGCCTAGCGAGCAGTACTTC	CASRSPGGPSEQYF
TRBD2	TRBV7-6	many	TRBJ2-4	TGTGCCAGCAGCTTAGCTAGCGGGCGGAATAGCAAAAACATTCAGTACTTC	CASSLASGRNSKNIQYF
-	TRBV6-2/TRBV6-3	-	TRBJ1-6	TGTGCCAGCAGTTATGGGCGGAACAATTCACCCCTCCACTTT	CASSYGRNNSPLHF
-	TRBV2	-	TRBJ1-5	TGTGCCAGCAGTGAACGTCTTAGCAATCAGCCCCAGCATTTT	CASSERLSNQPQHF
-	TRBV28	-	TRBJ2-5	TGTGCCAGCAGCACAGGGAGGCAAGAGACCCAGTACTTC	CASSTGRQETQYF
TRBD2	TRBV7-3	many	TRBJ2-1	TGTGCCAGCAGCTCCACTAGCGGGGGCCTGAATGAGCAGTTCTTC	CASSSTSGGLNEQFF
TRBD2	TRBV2	once	TRBJ2-1	TGTGCCAGCAATCGCCCTCCTAGCGGTGGGCGGAATGAGCAGTTCTTC	CASNRPPSGGRNEQFF
-	TRBV19	few	TRBJ2-5	TGTGCCAGTTCCGGGACAAATAGGGAGACCCAGTACTTC	CASSGTNRETQYF
-	TRBV14	-	TRBJ2-7	TGTGCCAGCAGCCCAGGACCCATTGAGCAGTACTTC	CASSPGPIEQYF
TRBD2	TRBV27	few	TRBJ2-1	TGTGCCAGCAGTTTCCTAGCGGACAATGAGCAGTTCTTC	CASSFLADNEQFF
TRBD1	TRBV7-2	few	TRBJ2-6	TGTGCCAGCAGCTTAGTCCCCAGGGGGACTGGGGCCAACGTCCTGACTTTC	CASSLVPRGTGANVLTF
-	TRBV7-2	many	TRBJ2-7	TGTGCCAGCAGCTCCCCAGGGGCCGAGCAGTACTTC	CASSSPGAEQYF
TRBD1	TRBV10-3	few	TRBJ2-7	TGTGCCATCAGTAAGACAGGGGGGGGCAACGAGCAGTACTTC	CAISKTGGGNEQYF
-	TRBV30	-	TRBJ2-7	TGTGCCTGGACCGGGGGGCCCAGCTCCTACGAGCAGTACTTC	CAWTGGPSSYEQYF
TRBD1	TRBV19	few	TRBJ2-1	TGTGCCAGTTTACAGGGGAATGAGCAGTTCTTC	CASLQGNEQFF
-	TRBV19	-	TRBJ2-7	TGTGCCAGTAGTATTAGCGAGGGAGCCTACGAGCAGTACTTC	CASSISEGAYEQYF
TRBD2	TRBV4-3	few	TRBJ2-5	TGCGCCAGCAGCCAAAGCGGGGGGCGAGAGACCCAGTACTTC	CASSQSGGRETQYF
-	TRBV19	-	TRBJ1-5	TGTGCCAGTAGTATAGATTCCTCCCTTACTCAGCCCCAGCATTTT	CASSIDSSLTQPQHF
-	TRBV20-1	-	TRBJ1-2	TGCAGTGCTCGGTCCGAGACAGGCTATGGCTACACCTTC	CSARSETGYGYTF
-	TRBV19	few	TRBJ1-1	TGTGCCAGTAGTATAGATCTTGGGTCTGAAGCTTTCTTT	CASSIDLGSEAFF
TRBD2	TRBV20-1	many	TRBJ2-1	TGCAGTGCTACCTCACTAGCGGGGCCTTTGGATGAGCAGTTCTTC	CSATSLAGPLDEQFF
-	TRBV11-2	many	TRBJ2-2	TGTGCCAGCAGCCTCATGGGGAGCAAGAACACCGGGGAGCTGTTTTTT	CASSLMGSKNTGELFF
TRBD2	TRBV20-1	once	TRBJ2-1	TGCAGTGCTAGACCCCCCGAGGGACTAGCGGGGGGGCCAGAGCAGTTCTTC	CSARPPEGLAGGPEQFF
-	TRBV6-1	-	TRBJ1-5	TGTGCCAGCAGGGGGGCAAACTCGGTGGGCAATCAGCCCCAGCATTTT	CASRGANSVGNQPQHF
-	TRBV5-1	few	TRBJ2-2	TGCGCCAGCACCCCACGGACAGAAAACACCGGGGAGCTGTTTTTT	CASTPRTENTGELFF
-	TRBV7-6	many	TRBJ2-2	TGTGCCAGCAGCTTAGTTGAGACCGGGGAGCTGTTTTTT	CASSLVETGELFF
-	TRBV11-2	-	TRBJ2-5	TGTGCCAGCGGAGACGTCCAAGAGACCCAGTACTTC	CASGDVQETQYF
-	TRBV6-2/TRBV6-3	-	TRBJ2-3	TGTGCCAGCAGTTACTCACTAGAATCGGATACGCAGTATTTT	CASSYSLESDTQYF
-	TRBV7-6	once	TRBJ1-2	TGTGCCAGCAGCTCCCCGGGACGAGAGGGGTATTTCTATGGCTACACCTTC	CASSSPGREGYFYGYTF
-	TRBV19	-	TRBJ1-5	TGTGCCAGTAGCGAGGGAGTAGGTCATCCCCAGCATTTT	CASSEGVGHPQHF
-	TRBV11-2	medium-sized	TRBJ1-1	TGTGCCAGCAGCTTTACGGACGGGAGGCAAACTGAAGCTTTCTTT	CASSFTDGRQTEAFF
-	TRBV7-9	-	TRBJ1-3	TGTGCCAGCAGCTTAGGAGGGAGCCACTCTGGAAACACCATATATTTT	CASSLGGSHSGNTIYF
TRBD2	TRBV7-2	many	TRBJ2-5	TGTGCCAGCAGCATAGTAGCGGGGAGCCAAGAGACCCAGTACTTC	CASSIVAGSQETQYF
-	TRBV6-1	few	TRBJ1-4	TGTGCCAGCAGGCCTACTGGCGGGGGAGGAGAAAAACTGTTTTTT	CASRPTGGGGEKLFF
-	TRBV7-9	-	TRBJ2-7	TGTGCCAGCAGCTTAGGACAGGCTACTGACTACGAGCAGTACTTC	CASSLGQATDYEQYF
TRBD2	TRBV6-2/TRBV6-3	-	TRBJ2-7	TGTGCCAGCATCTCCGTGGGGACTAGCATTCACGAGCAGTACTTC	CASISVGTSIHEQYF
-	TRBV6-5	once	TRBJ2-1	TGTGCCAGCCATTCTCTCGGGGCAGGCATTAATGAGCAGTTCTTC	CASHSLGAGINEQFF
-	TRBV25-1	-	TRBJ1-1	TGTTCCAGCAGTGACACACAGGGTTTTACTGAATCTTTCTTT	CSSSDTQGFTESFF
-	TRBV6-5	-	TRBJ2-2	TGTGCCAGCAGTTTCGGGCCAACCGGGGAGCTGTTTTTT	CASSFGPTGELFF
TRBD1	TRBV2	few	TRBJ2-2	TGTGCCAGCAAACTGGACAGGGGACCCTACACCGGGGAGCTGTTTTTT	CASKLDRGPYTGELFF
TRBD2	TRBV6-8	-	TRBJ2-5	TGTGCCAGCAGTAGCGGGGGGGCCGAAGAGACCCAGTACTTC	CASSSGGAEETQYF
TRBD2	TRBV20-1	-	TRBJ2-2	TGCAGTGCTAGAGATGGGGGGGGGGGGAACACCGGGGAGCTGTTTTTT	CSARDGGGGNTGELFF
-	TRBV30	-	TRBJ1-4	TGTGCCTGGAGTCAGGGGATCCCAACTAATGAAAAACTGTTTTTT	CAWSQGIPTNEKLFF
TRBD1	TRBV28	-	TRBJ1-6	TGTGCCAGCATTGGGTCGGGACAGGGGTTGACGAATTCACCCCTCCACTTT	CASIGSGQGLTNSPLHF